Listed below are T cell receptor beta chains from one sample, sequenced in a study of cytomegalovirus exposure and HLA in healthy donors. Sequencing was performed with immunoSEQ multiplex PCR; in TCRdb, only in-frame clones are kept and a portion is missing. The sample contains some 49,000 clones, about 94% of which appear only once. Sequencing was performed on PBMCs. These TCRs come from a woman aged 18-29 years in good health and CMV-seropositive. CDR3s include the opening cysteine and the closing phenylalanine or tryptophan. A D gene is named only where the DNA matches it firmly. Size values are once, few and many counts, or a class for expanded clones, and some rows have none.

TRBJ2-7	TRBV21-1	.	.	CASSKEGGTGDDYEQYF	TGTGCCAGCAGCAAAGAAGGCGGGACAGGCGACGACTACGAGCAGTACTTC
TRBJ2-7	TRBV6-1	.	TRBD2	CASSRTSGSSYEQYF	TGTGCCAGCAGCCGAACTAGCGGTAGCTCCTACGAGCAGTACTTC
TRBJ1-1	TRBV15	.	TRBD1	CATGTGLNTEAFF	TGTGCCACCGGGACAGGGCTCAACACTGAAGCTTTCTTT
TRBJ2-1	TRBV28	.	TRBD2	CASSSRLAGDNEQFF	TGTGCCAGCAGTTCTCGACTAGCGGGGGACAATGAGCAGTTCTTC
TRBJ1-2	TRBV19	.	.	CASSIDLQTAGYGYTF	TGTGCCAGTAGTATAGATCTGCAGACAGCTGGCTATGGCTACACCTTC
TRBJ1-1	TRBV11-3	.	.	CASSFVIGTMNTEAFF	TGTGCCAGCAGCTTTGTGATAGGCACTATGAACACTGAAGCTTTCTTT
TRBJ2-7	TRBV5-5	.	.	CASSATPGLEQYF	TGTGCCAGCAGCGCAACGCCAGGGCTTGAGCAGTACTTC
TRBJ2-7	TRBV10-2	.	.	CASSDRSVSYEQYF	TGCGCCAGCAGTGACAGGTCAGTCTCCTACGAGCAGTACTTC
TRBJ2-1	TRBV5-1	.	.	CASRPGQNNEQFF	TGCGCCAGCCGTCCAGGACAAAACAATGAGCAGTTCTTC
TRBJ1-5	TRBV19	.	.	CASKGEGQPQHF	TGTGCCAGTAAGGGGGAAGGTCAGCCCCAGCATTTT
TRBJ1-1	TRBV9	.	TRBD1	CASSPRDSMNTEAFF	TGTGCCAGCAGCCCCCGGGACAGCATGAACACTGAAGCTTTCTTT
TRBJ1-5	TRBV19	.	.	CASRTTGNQPQHF	TGTGCCAGTAGAACAACAGGGAATCAGCCCCAGCATTTT
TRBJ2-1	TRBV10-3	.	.	CAIERRGSYNEQFF	TGTGCCATCGAGAGGAGGGGATCCTACAATGAGCAGTTCTTC
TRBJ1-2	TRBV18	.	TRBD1	CASSPDRSNYGYTF	TGTGCCAGCTCACCGGACAGGAGTAACTATGGCTACACCTTC
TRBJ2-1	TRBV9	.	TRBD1	CASSVVGGTGGYEQFF	TGTGCCAGCAGCGTAGTAGGGGGGACAGGGGGCTATGAGCAGTTCTTC
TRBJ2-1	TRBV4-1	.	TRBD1	CASSQRQGEQFF	TGCGCCAGCAGCCAAAGACAGGGTGAGCAGTTCTTC
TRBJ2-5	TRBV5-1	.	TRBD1	CASSSDPTGGVLETQYF	TGCGCCAGCAGCTCAGACCCGACAGGGGGGGTATTGGAGACCCAGTACTTC
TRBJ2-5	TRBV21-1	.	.	CASIQREVQETQYF	TGTGCCAGCATACAGCGGGAGGTCCAAGAGACCCAGTACTTC
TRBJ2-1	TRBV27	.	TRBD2	CASSWGTSGSNEQFF	TGTGCCAGCAGTTGGGGGACTAGCGGGAGTAATGAGCAGTTCTTC
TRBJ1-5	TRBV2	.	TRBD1	CASRGQGGQPQHF	TGTGCCAGCAGGGGACAGGGTGGCCAGCCCCAGCATTTT
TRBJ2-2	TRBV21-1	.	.	CARAGLAGFHGELFF	TGTGCCCGAGCTGGACTAGCGGGATTTCACGGGGAGCTGTTTTTT
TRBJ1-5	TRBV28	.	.	CASSNLQTSNQPQHF	TGTGCCAGCAGTAATTTACAGACAAGCAATCAGCCCCAGCATTTT
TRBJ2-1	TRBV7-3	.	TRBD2	CASSRLAGDNEQFF	TGTGCCAGCAGCAGACTAGCGGGAGACAATGAGCAGTTCTTC
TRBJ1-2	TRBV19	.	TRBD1	CASSIRGRGTDGYTF	TGTGCCAGTAGTATAAGGGGCAGGGGGACGGATGGCTACACCTTC
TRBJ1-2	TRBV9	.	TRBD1	CASSVGQTVDYGYTF	TGTGCCAGCAGCGTGGGACAGACGGTGGACTATGGCTACACCTTC
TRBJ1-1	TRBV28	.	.	CASSRNTEAFF	TGTGCCAGCAGCAGGAACACTGAAGCTTTCTTT
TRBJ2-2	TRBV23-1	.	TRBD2	CASSHSAGTSGRSDTGELFF	TGCGCCAGCAGTCATTCCGCCGGGACTAGCGGGAGGTCGGACACCGGGGAGCTGTTTTTT
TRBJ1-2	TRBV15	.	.	CATSPAGGLSGYGYTF	TGTGCCACCAGCCCGGCAGGCGGACTGTCGGGCTATGGCTACACCTTC
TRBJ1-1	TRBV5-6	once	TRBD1	CASSWTGAEAFF	TGTGCCAGCAGCTGGACAGGCGCGGAAGCTTTCTTT
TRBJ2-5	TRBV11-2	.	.	CASAPAAKNIQETQYF	TGTGCCAGCGCCCCTGCGGCAAAGAACATACAAGAGACCCAGTACTTC
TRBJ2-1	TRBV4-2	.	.	CASSQDIGSFSYNEQFF	TGTGCCAGCAGCCAAGACATCGGGTCCTTCTCCTACAATGAGCAGTTCTTC
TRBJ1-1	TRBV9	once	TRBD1	CASSDDRGLGTEAFF	TGTGCCAGCAGCGACGACAGGGGGTTGGGCACTGAAGCTTTCTTT
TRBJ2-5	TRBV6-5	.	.	CASSPGETQYF	TGTGCCAGCAGCCCCGGTGAGACCCAGTACTTC
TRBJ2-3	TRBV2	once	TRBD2	CASSTLAGGPSTDTQYF	TGTGCCAGCAGCACCCTAGCGGGAGGGCCGAGCACAGATACGCAGTATTTT
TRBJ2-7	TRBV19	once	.	CASSLGPAYEQYF	TGTGCCAGTAGTTTAGGGCCCGCCTACGAGCAGTACTTC
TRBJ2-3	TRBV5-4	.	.	CASSLYGGTDTQYF	TGTGCCAGCAGCTTGTACGGGGGCACAGATACGCAGTATTTT
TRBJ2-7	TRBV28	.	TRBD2	CASSLLAGGPVGEQYF	TGTGCCAGCAGTCTCCTAGCGGGAGGGCCGGTCGGCGAGCAGTACTTC
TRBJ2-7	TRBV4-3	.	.	CASSQDWAIGLHEQYF	TGCGCCAGCAGCCAAGATTGGGCGATCGGCCTCCACGAGCAGTACTTC
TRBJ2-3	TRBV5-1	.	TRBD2	CASSLVAGGQDTQYF	TGCGCCAGCAGCTTGGTAGCGGGAGGGCAAGATACGCAGTATTTT
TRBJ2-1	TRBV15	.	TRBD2	CATSGGDGGYNEQFF	TGTGCCACCAGCGGGGGGGATGGGGGATACAATGAGCAGTTCTTC
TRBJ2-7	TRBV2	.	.	CASSVTKDSYEQYF	TGTGCCAGCAGTGTGACTAAAGATTCCTACGAGCAGTACTTC
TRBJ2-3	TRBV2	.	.	CASSELFSGSRVGGTDTQYF	TGTGCCAGCAGTGAATTGTTCAGTGGGTCGCGGGTAGGCGGGACAGATACGCAGTATTTT
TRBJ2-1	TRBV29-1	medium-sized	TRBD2	CSVTQPGLGDYNEQFF	TGCAGCGTCACGCAGCCGGGACTAGGTGATTACAATGAGCAGTTCTTC
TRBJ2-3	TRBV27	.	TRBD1	CASSLNGGQTSTDTQYF	TGTGCCAGCAGTTTAAATGGGGGACAGACGAGCACAGATACGCAGTATTTT
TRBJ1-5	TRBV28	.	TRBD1	CASSFYGGGWSNQPQHF	TGTGCCAGCAGTTTTTATGGAGGGGGCTGGAGCAATCAGCCCCAGCATTTT
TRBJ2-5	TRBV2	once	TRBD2	CASRLAGVETQYF	TGTGCCAGCCGCTTAGCGGGAGTAGAGACCCAGTACTTC